Each of the 29 T cell receptor beta chains below was sequenced from the same sample in a study of regulatory T cells in long-lasting Graves disease. Time point defined: newly diagnosed GD, antithyroid drugs for less than 3 months. RNA isolated from PBMCs was used to make the TCR library. The authors built TCR beta libraries using iRepertoire HTBI primers and Arm-PCR of CDR3 regions. Via MiXCR, TCRdb re-called the multiplex PCR reads, giving one row per CDR3 protein. The sample carries hundreds of thousands of distinct CDR3 sequences, 16% recorded once. In addition, the sample was reused for a study of T cells in Graves' hyperthyroidism and ophthalmopathy.

Material: peripheral blood mononuclear cells (PBMCs), obtained at new diagnosis, from a patient treated with antithyroid drugs. The receptors shown here come from a woman between 25 and 40 years old with Graves disease.

About this clonotype: A much bigger clone sits one base away, suggesting this may be a read error. The genes are TRBV30 and TRBJ2-2; 7 bases line up with TRBD2. CDR1 and CDR2 from the germline V gene are GTSNPN and SVGIG (reference sequence). The V and J ends lost 2 bases and 6 bases, in that order; junction bases with no gene match: 9. This CDR3 region has 15 residues. The CDR3 DNA reads TGTGCCTGGAGTTTGTGGGGGGAGGGTTCCGGGGAGCTGTTTTTT. Protein sequence: CAWSLWGEGSGELFF.

This clonotype was recorded at least ten times. The chain recombines TRBV11-1 with TRBJ2-3, with TRBD1 matching 7 bases. CDR3 length: 16 amino acids. Germline values: CDR1 SGHAT, CDR2 FQDESV (reference sequence). V trimming: 6 bases; J trimming: 2 bases; junction bases outside the gene matches: 11. The CDR3 sequence is CASRTNRDRYTDTQYF. CDR3 DNA: TGTGCCAGCAGAACTAACCGGGACAGATACACAGATACGCAGTATTTT.

This clonotype was detected ten times or more. V is TRBV15 and J is TRBJ1-1; a weak D match, TRBD1 (5 bases). This CDR3 region has 14 residues. The V end lost 1 base, the J end lost 1 base, and 7 bases lay between the germline ends. Germline loops: CDR1 LNHNV, CDR2 YYDKDF (reference sequence). The chain's CDR3 is CATSRAGQNTEAFF. The CDR3 DNA reads TGTGCCACCAGCAGAGCAGGACAGAACACTGAAGCTTTCTTT.

Many counts were recorded for this clonotype. The genes are TRBV12-3 or TRBV12-4 and TRBJ1-5; D call uncertain. V lost 3 bases and J 2 bases, leaving 11 bases between the germline ends. CDR3 length: 15 amino acids. CDR3 residues: CASSFGSQGNQPQHF. The CDR3 DNA reads as TGTGCCAGCAGTTTTGGCAGTCAGGGCAATCAGCCCCAGCATTTT.

Ten or more counts support this clonotype. The rearrangement joins TRBV5-1 to TRBJ2-1; D might be TRBD2 (5 bases). This CDR3 comprises 14 residues. The V end was cut by 4 bases, the J end by 5 bases, with 13 bases between. Germline lookup yields CDR1 SGHRS and CDR2 YFSETQ. The CDR3 bases are TGCGCCAGCAGCCCGCCCGGGATGAACAATGAGCAGTTCTTC. Translation: CASSPPGMNNEQFF.

This clonotype appeared many times. The V and J genes are TRBV11-2 and TRBJ2-3; tentatively, D is TRBD1 (5 bases). Per the germline V gene, CDR1 is SGHAT and CDR2 is FQNNGV. V dropped 3 bases and J dropped 4 bases, with 14 bases sitting between them. This CDR3 has 15 residues. CDR3 DNA: TGTGCCAGCAGCTTTGCAGGGTTTCGCGCAGATACGCAGTATTTT. Its translation: CASSFAGFRADTQYF.

Notes on this clonotype: It may be a read error: a sequence one base away is much more abundant. The chain links TRBV12-3 or TRBV12-4 to TRBJ2-2, with 9 positions matching TRBD2. The J segment lost 7 bases and the V segment lost 6 bases, leaving 12 bases of the junction unmatched. CDR3 size: 16 residues. The CDR3 sequence: CASSPGLAEKDGELFF. The CDR3 coding sequence is TGTGCCAGCAGCCCGGGACTAGCCGAAAAGGACGGGGAGCTGTTTTTT.

This clonotype showed up many times. The CDR3 does not close with the conserved phenylalanine or tryptophan, likely indicating a read error. The DNA is omitted, as the CDR3 cannot be located on it reliably, and the CDR3 follows TCRdb's listing. This chain uses TRBV2 with TRBJ1-2; TRBD1, as called in the table, went unchecked against the DNA. The CDR3 extends over 12 residues, inclusive of both ends. Germline-derived CDR1 and CDR2 are SNHLY and FYNNEI. CDR3 in amino acids: CASSERQETGVL.

At least ten counts were recorded for this clonotype. The CDR3 nucleotides are TGTGCCAGCAGCGCACAGGGATGGAACGAGCAGTACTTC. This sequence encodes CASSAQGWNEQYF. The chain employs TRBV11-2 and TRBJ2-7, with D perhaps TRBD1 (6 bases). The CDR3 is 13 amino acids. Germline CDR1 reads SGHAT; CDR2 reads FQNNGV. Trimming removed 5 bases from V and 5 bases from J, with 13 bases in between.

The table lists this clonotype with a few counts. This chain connects TRBV20-1 to TRBJ2-7; 9 nucleotides agree with TRBD2. The V gene end was trimmed by 5 bases and the J gene end by 2 bases; junction bases not matched to a gene: 4. This CDR3 is built from 13 residues. Germline-derived CDR1 and CDR2 are DFQATT and SNEGSKA (reference sequence). The CDR3 sequence: CSASGTSTYEQYF. The CDR3 region has the DNA TGCAGTGCTTCCGGGACTAGCACCTACGAGCAGTACTTC.

This clonotype was observed at least ten times. The chain carries TRBV10-3 and TRBJ2-7; tentative D call: TRBD1 (5 bases). There are 15 residues in the CDR3. Germline V gene data show CDR1 as ENHRY and CDR2 as SYGVKD. V was clipped by 3 bases and J by 6 bases, with 18 bases between them. The CDR3 DNA reads as TGTGCCATCAGTGAAGCAGCAGGGCAGGGTAGCGAGCAGTACTTC. The encoded protein is CAISEAAGQGSEQYF.

This clonotype was observed a few times. This chain uses TRBV6-1 with TRBJ2-1; TRBD2 matches at 12 bases. This CDR3 comprises 17 residues. CDR1 is MNHNS and CDR2 is SASEGT in the germline V gene. V dropped 4 bases and J dropped 0; count of bases not matched to a gene: 4. The CDR3: CASSATSGGSSYNEQFF. In DNA, the CDR3 is TGTGCCAGCAGTGCTACTAGCGGGGGGAGCTCCTACAATGAGCAGTTCTTC.

This clonotype occurred many times. The germline gene is not matched at one end of the junction; a read error may be the cause. The chain joins TRBV28 to TRBJ1-1; TRBD1 is a possible D gene (6 bases). There are 11 residues in the CDR3. Germline CDR1 reads MDHEN; CDR2 reads SYDVKM. The CDR3 reads CASSTNTGKIF. In nucleotides, the CDR3 is TGTGCCAGCAGCACAAATACAGGGAAAATCTTT.

This clonotype appeared many times. The gene calls are TRBV19 and TRBJ1-2; D is perhaps TRBD1 (5 bases). V lost 7 bases and J lost 2, with 17 bases in between. There are 15 residues in the CDR3. The germline CDR1 and CDR2 sequences are LNHDA and SQIVND (reference sequence). The CDR3 DNA reads as TGTGCCAGTAAAATAAGCTGGCAGGGAAACTATGGCTACACCTTC. Translated: CASKISWQGNYGYTF.

This clonotype has at least ten counts. The chain combines TRBV12-3 or TRBV12-4 with TRBJ2-2; possible D gene TRBD1, 6 bases. This CDR3 has 13 residues. Trimming cost V 6 bases and J 4 bases, with 9 bases left between them. CDR3 residues: CASRGHATGELFF. The CDR3 nucleotides read TGTGCCAGCAGGGGACACGCCACCGGGGAGCTGTTTTTT.

At least ten counts were recorded for this clonotype. V and J are TRBV6-2 or TRBV6-3 and TRBJ1-4; no clear D. From germline, CDR1 is MNHEY and CDR2 SVGEGT. V dropped 2 bases and J dropped 0 bases, with 10 bases sitting between them. CDR3 length equals 16 residues. CDR3 nucleotides: TGTGCCAGCAGTTACGCCTCAGTTGCAACTAATGAAAAACTGTTTTTT. It translates to CASSYASVATNEKLFF.

A note on this clonotype: With a much larger clone just one base away, this may be a read error. This chain links TRBV28 with TRBJ2-7, with a tentative D call TRBD1 (6 bases). CDR3 length equals 12 residues. The germline V gene encodes CDR1 MDHEN and CDR2 SYDVKM. CDR3 in DNA: TGTGCCAGCGGGGGCGCCCCCTACGAGCAGTGCTTC. Residues: CASGGAPYEQCF.

CDR3 bases: TGTGCCAGCAGCGTACGACAGGGAAGTCAGACAGATACGCAGTATTTT. Translation: CASSVRQGSQTDTQYF. The chain links TRBV14 to TRBJ2-3; 7 nucleotides line up with TRBD1. V gave up 5 bases and J gave up 3 bases; unmatched junction bases: 11. The CDR3 totals 16 residues. The germline gives CDR1 SGHDN, CDR2 FVKESK.

The chain couples TRBV27 to TRBJ1-2; 7 bases match TRBD1. The CDR3 has 13 residues. After removal of 5 bases from V and 4 bases from J, the junction contained 4 bases not matched to a gene. Germline CDR1 MNHEY, CDR2 SMNVEV (reference sequence). CDR3 nucleotide sequence: TGTGCCAGCAGTCCCGAGGGGGCCTATGGCTACACCTTC. It specifies CASSPEGAYGYTF.

This chain uses TRBV19 with TRBJ1-4; tentatively, D is TRBD1 (6 bases). V lost 5 bases and J 0 bases, leaving 13 bases between the germline ends. Germline values: CDR1 LNHDA, CDR2 SQIVND (reference sequence). CDR3 length equals 16 residues. The CDR3 DNA sequence: TGTGCCAGTAGTTCAGGGGATACGGCAACTAATGAAAAACTGTTTTTT. Translated: CASSSGDTATNEKLFF.

A few counts support this clonotype. Given a much more abundant clone one base away, this may be a read error. The chain has TRBV27 and TRBJ2-7, with D perhaps matching TRBD1 (6 bases). The germline V and J ends were trimmed by 6 bases and 2 bases, with 14 bases remaining between them. The CDR3 totals 14 residues. Germline V CDR1 and CDR2: MNHEY, SMNVEV (reference sequence). CDR3 amino acids: CASSRGRGAYEQYF. CDR3 sequence (DNA): TGTGCCAGCAGCCGGGGCAGGGGAGCCTACGAGCAGTACTTC.

This clonotype came up a few times. V is TRBV9 and J is TRBJ2-1; D is ambiguous. Germline CDR1 SGDLS, CDR2 YYNGEE. This CDR3 has 14 amino acids. Trimming cost V 0 bases and J 8 bases, with 12 bases left between them. This CDR3 is CASSVGVGNDEQFF. DNA for the CDR3: TGTGCCAGCAGCGTAGGGGTTGGGAACGATGAGCAGTTCTTC.

This clonotype showed up many times. The rearrangement links TRBV12-3 or TRBV12-4 to TRBJ1-2; 9 nucleotides align to TRBD1. CDR3 size: 13 residues. With V trimmed by 7 bases and J by 4 bases, 4 bases remained unmatched. The chain's CDR3 is CASIPGQGYGYTF. CDR3 in DNA: TGTGCCAGCATTCCGGGACAGGGCTATGGCTACACCTTC.

The gene calls are TRBV6-2 or TRBV6-3 and TRBJ1-1; D not resolved. Germline V CDR1 and CDR2: MNHEY, SVGEGT. V dropped 10 bases and J dropped 3 bases, with 12 bases sitting between them. CDR3 size: 12 residues. The CDR3 reads CATEQFYTEAFF. Written as DNA, the CDR3 is TGTGCCACCGAACAGTTCTACACTGAAGCTTTCTTT.

V gene TRBV20-1 combines with J gene TRBJ2-2; 8 bases are shared with TRBD2. The germline gives CDR1 DFQATT, CDR2 SNEGSKA (reference sequence). The CDR3 loop spans 13 amino acids. V shed 6 bases, J shed 5 bases, and the junction held 5 bases outside the gene matches. In DNA form, the CDR3 reads TGCAGTGCCTGCAGCGGGAGAACCGGGGAGCTGTTTTTT. Encoded protein: CSACSGRTGELFF.

The chain employs TRBV9 and TRBJ2-1; D may be TRBD2 (5 bases). Germline CDR1 and CDR2: SGDLS and YYNGEE. Trimming left V 4 bases short and J 5 bases short, with 13 bases between. This CDR3 has 14 residues. Here the CDR3 DNA reads TGTGCCAGCAGCCCCTACCGAGCGGACAATGAGCAGTTCTTC. Protein product: CASSPYRADNEQFF. Full variable domain (outside the CDR3, taken from reference TRBV9 and TRBJ2-1): DSGVTQTPKHLITATGQRVTLRCSPRSGDLSVYWYQQSLDQGLQFLIQYYNGEERAKGNILERFSAQQFPDLHSELNLSSLELGDSALYFCASSPYRADNEQFFGPGTRLTVL.

This clonotype has a count of ten or more. This sequence joins TRBV7-2 and TRBJ1-5, with unresolved D. Germline V lookup: CDR1 SGHTA, CDR2 FQGNSA. CDR3 length: 13 residues. Trimming pared 5 bases from V and 0 bases from J, leaving 5 bases between. The CDR3 coding sequence is TGTGCCAGCAGCACAGCTAGCAATCAGCCCCAGCATTTT. Translation: CASSTASNQPQHF.

On this clonotype: The junction shows a germline mismatch at one end, possibly a read error. The rearrangement uses TRBV20-1 and TRBJ2-3; 7 nucleotides agree with TRBD2. Germline V gene sequence: CDR1 DFQATT, CDR2 SNEGSKA (reference sequence). The CDR3 length is 15 residues. The CDR3 DNA reads TGCAGTGCTTTAGGCTTGAGGGAGGGCACAGATGCGCAGTATTTT. Protein product: CSALGLREGTDAQYF.

At least ten counts were recorded for this clonotype. This chain connects TRBV29-1 to TRBJ1-5; weak D call: TRBD1 (6 bases). V lost 4 bases and J lost 5, with 9 bases in between. Germline V lookup: CDR1 SQVTM, CDR2 ANQGSEA. The CDR3 contains 12 residues. CDR3 sequence reads: CSVGAGDQPQHF. CDR3 nucleotide sequence: TGCAGCGTTGGGGCAGGGGATCAGCCCCAGCATTTT.